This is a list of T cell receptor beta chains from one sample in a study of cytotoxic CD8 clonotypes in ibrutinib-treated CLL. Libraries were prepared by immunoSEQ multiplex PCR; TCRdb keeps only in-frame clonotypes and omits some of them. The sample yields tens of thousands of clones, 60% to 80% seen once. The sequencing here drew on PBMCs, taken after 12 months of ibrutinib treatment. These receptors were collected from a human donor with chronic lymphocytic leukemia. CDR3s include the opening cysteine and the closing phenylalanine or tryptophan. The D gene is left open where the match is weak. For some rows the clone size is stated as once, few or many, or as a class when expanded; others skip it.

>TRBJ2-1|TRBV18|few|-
TGTGCCAGCTCACCAGCGACGGGCGAGTCCCTGAAGTTCTTC
CASSPATGESLKFF
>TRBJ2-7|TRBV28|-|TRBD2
TGTGCCAGCAGTCGACTAGCGGGAGGGTGGTTTTCCTACGAGCAGTACTTC
CASSRLAGGWFSYEQYF
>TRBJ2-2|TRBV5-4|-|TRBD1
TGTGCCAGCAGCCACCCGACAGGGGAGACGAACACCGGGGAGCTGTTTTTT
CASSHPTGETNTGELFF
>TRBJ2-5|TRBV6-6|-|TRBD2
TGTGCCAGCAGCCGACTAGCGGGAGGGGGGCAGACCCAGTACTTC
CASSRLAGGGQTQYF
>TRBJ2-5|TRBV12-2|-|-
TGTGCAAAAAGGCTCGGGGGGGGCCAAGAGACCCAGTACTTC
CAKRLGGGQETQYF
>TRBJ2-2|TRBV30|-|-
TGTGCCTCCTTACCACCATACACCGGGGAGCTGTTTTTT
CASLPPYTGELFF
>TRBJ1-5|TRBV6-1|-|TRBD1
TGTGCCAGCAGTGAATCACCGGGACAGGGGGGAGGAAGCAATCAGCCCCAGCATTTT
CASSESPGQGGGSNQPQHF
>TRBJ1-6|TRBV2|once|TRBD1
TGTGCCAGCAGTGATCGGGACAGCCTTAATTCACCCCTCCACTTT
CASSDRDSLNSPLHF
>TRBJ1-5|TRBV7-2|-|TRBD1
TGTGCCAGCAGCGCCAGGGGACAGGGGAACGATCAGCCCCAGCATTTT
CASSARGQGNDQPQHF
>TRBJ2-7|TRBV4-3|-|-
TGCGCCAGCAGCCAAGGCATTTCAGGGACCTACGAGCAGTACTTC
CASSQGISGTYEQYF
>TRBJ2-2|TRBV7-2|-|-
TGTGCCAGCAGCTTAGCGGCCTTCCCCGGGGAGCTGTTTTTT
CASSLAAFPGELFF
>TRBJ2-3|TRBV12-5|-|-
TGTGCTAGTGGTCAAGGCACAGATACGCAGTATTTT
CASGQGTDTQYF
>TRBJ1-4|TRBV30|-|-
TGTGCCTGGAGTCCCCCCCCGAGGGGAACTAATGAAAAACTGTTTTTT
CAWSPPPRGTNEKLFF
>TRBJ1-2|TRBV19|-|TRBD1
TGTGCCAGTAGTACACAGGGGGCGCAGATCTATGGCTACACCTTC
CASSTQGAQIYGYTF
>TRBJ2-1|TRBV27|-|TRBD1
TGTGCCAGCAGATTTAGAAATCCGGGACAGGGGAACAATGAGCAGTTCTTC
CASRFRNPGQGNNEQFF
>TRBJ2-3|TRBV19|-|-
TGTGCCAGTAGTATAGCCAAGGGAGGTATAGCAGATACGCAGTATTTT
CASSIAKGGIADTQYF
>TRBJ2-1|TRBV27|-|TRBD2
TGTGCCAGCAGTTCCCTAGCGGGTCCTAATGAGCAGTTCTTC
CASSSLAGPNEQFF
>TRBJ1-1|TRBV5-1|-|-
TGCGCCAGCAGCCCCGGGGGGGGTGAGGGGAAAGGCACTGAAGCTTTCTTT
CASSPGGGEGKGTEAFF
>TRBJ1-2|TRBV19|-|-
TGTGCCAGTAGTATAGGTGGGACGGCCTTTAACTATGGCTACACCTTC
CASSIGGTAFNYGYTF
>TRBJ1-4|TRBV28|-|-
TGTGCCAGCAGCACAGGGCTAAATAATGAAAAACTGTTTTTT
CASSTGLNNEKLFF